Below are 16 T cell receptor beta chains sequenced from a single sample in a study of blood T cells in healthy people across ages. It was with a sample-barcoded 5' primer and a J-beta primer mix that a second PCR of roughly 6 to 12 cycles was run. One entry per CDR3 protein, called by TCRdb with MiXCR from the 5' RACE reads. The table shows around 1,900,000 distinct CDR3 sequences, with approximately 40% occurring only once. Sequencing used blood. These receptors were taken from a human donor in good health.

The table lists this clonotype with a few counts. The J gene is TRBJ2-7, the V gene TRBV9, with 8 nucleotides matching TRBD2. The V gene end was trimmed by 3 bases and the J gene end by 3 bases; junction bases not matched to a gene: 8. This CDR3 contains 15 residues. Germline values: CDR1 SGDLS, CDR2 YYNGEE. As DNA, the CDR3 is TGTGCCAGCAGCGCCAGTGGGACTAGTAGCTACGAGCAGTACTTC. Translating it yields CASSASGTSSYEQYF.

The rearrangement uses TRBV3-1 and TRBJ2-5; 9 positions match TRBD2. The CDR3 is 17 amino acids. J was trimmed by 3 bases and V by 0 bases; bases with no gene match: 8. CDR1 and CDR2 from the germline V gene are LGHDT and YNNKEL (reference sequence). The CDR3 coding sequence is TGTGCCAGCAGCCAAGAGATCAGCGGGGGGACGGAAGAGACCCAGTACTTC. Translating it yields CASSQEISGGTEETQYF.

The chain recombines TRBV12-1 with TRBJ1-1; the D segment call TRBD1 is taken from the table without a DNA check. TRBV12-1 is listed as a pseudogene. This CDR3 comprises 15 residues. The CDR3 reads CASSRNRGEYTEAFF. The CDR3 coding sequence is TGTGCCAGCAGCCGTAACAGGGGGGAGTACACTGAAGCTTTCTTT.

This clonotype was counted only a few times. The rearrangement links TRBV7-3 to TRBJ2-4; D ambiguous. The J call is doubtful: the DNA matches TRBJ2-7 better. Germline V CDR1 and CDR2: SGHTA, FQGTGA. The CDR3 totals 13 residues. The CDR3 sequence is CASSLTPRCEQYF. CDR3 nucleotides: TGTGCCAGCAGCTTAACGCCGCGCTGCGAGCAGTACTTC.

This clonotype came up a few times. V gene TRBV2 combines with J gene TRBJ2-4; the match to TRBD2 covers 10 bases. The CDR3 totals 16 residues. The V and J ends lost 6 bases and 13 bases, in that order; junction bases with no gene match: 18. Germline CDR1 reads SNHLY; CDR2 reads FYNNEI. The CDR3 nucleotides read TGTGCCAGCAGGCCTCTAGCGGGGGAAAAAGCTTGGGAGCAGTACTTC. Its protein product is CASRPLAGEKAWEQYF.

The chain has TRBV9 and TRBJ2-1; no firm D call. Germline V lookup: CDR1 SGDLS, CDR2 YYNGEE. V lost 4 bases, J lost 9 bases, and 11 bases lay in between. The CDR3 has 12 residues. This CDR3 reads CASSPNSGEQFF. CDR3 bases: TGTGCCAGCAGCCCAAATTCCGGTGAGCAGTTCTTC.

This CDR3 reads CASSWTGSATNEKLFF. CDR3 bases: TGTGCCAGCAGCTGGACAGGGTCGGCAACTAATGAAAAACTGTTTTTT. This chain connects TRBV7-8 to TRBJ1-4; 8 bases fit TRBD1. V shed 4 bases, J shed 0 bases, and the junction held 4 bases outside the gene matches. Germline assignment: CDR1 SGHVS and CDR2 FQNEAQ. The CDR3 is 16 residues long.

This clonotype was counted only a few times. The chain uses TRBV5-1 and TRBJ1-2; D not certain. From germline, CDR1 is SGHRS and CDR2 YFSETQ. Trimming took off 1 base at V and 2 bases at J, with 6 bases between the two ends. This CDR3 spans 13 amino acids. CDR3 bases: TGCGCCAGCAGCTTGCTTACCAACTATGGCTACACCTTC. Its translation is CASSLLTNYGYTF.

This clonotype was detected only a few times. CDR3 sequence reads: CATSDPGRLLSNEQFF. The CDR3 nucleotides are TGTGCCACCAGTGATCCGGGTAGGTTATTATCGAATGAGCAGTTCTTC. This chain links TRBV24-1 with TRBJ2-1; D is unclear. Trimming took 3 bases from V and 7 from J, leaving 18 bases between them. This CDR3 contains 16 residues. Germline assignment: CDR1 KGHDR and CDR2 SFDVKD.

This clonotype was counted many times. The V and J genes are TRBV9 and TRBJ2-1; 10 nucleotides line up with TRBD2. The CDR3 loop spans 16 amino acids. Germline CDR1 reads SGDLS; CDR2 reads YYNGEE. V was pared by 3 bases and J by 0 bases, with 3 bases of the junction left unmatched. In DNA form, the CDR3 reads TGTGCCAGCAGCGGGCTAGCGGGGGTCTCCTACAATGAGCAGTTCTTC. Its translation: CASSGLAGVSYNEQFF.

In this sample, this clonotype turned up a few times. J is TRBJ1-2 and V is TRBV6-2 or TRBV6-3, with 10 bases aligning to TRBD1. The CDR3 has 17 residues. J gave up 5 bases and V 6 bases, and 15 bases lay outside the gene matches. Germline CDR1 reads MNHEY; CDR2 reads SVGEGT. The CDR3 sequence is CASSATGGGVMAYGYTF. The CDR3 bases are TGTGCCAGCAGCGCGACAGGGGGCGGCGTAATGGCTTATGGCTACACCTTC.

The J gene is TRBJ2-1, the V gene TRBV6-5, with a tentative D call TRBD1 (6 bases). The CDR3 length is 16 residues. V was shortened by 5 bases and J by 2 bases, with 16 bases between the two germline ends. The germline CDR1 and CDR2 sequences are MNHEY and SVGAGI. The CDR3 bases are TGTGCCAGCAGTCGCGGACAGCTTTTTACCTACAATGAGCAGTTCTTC. Its protein is CASSRGQLFTYNEQFF.

This clonotype was counted a few times. The J gene is TRBJ1-4, the V gene TRBV5-1; TRBD1 matches 7 bases. The CDR3 is made up of 13 amino acids. V lost 7 bases and J lost 6; bases outside the gene matches: 6. Germline V gene lookup returns CDR1 SGHRS and CDR2 YFSETQ. Here the CDR3 reads CASQPGQHEKLFF. The CDR3 DNA is TGCGCCAGCCAGCCGGGACAGCATGAAAAACTGTTTTTT. Filled out from reference TRBV5-1 and TRBJ1-4, the complete variable domain reads KAGVTQTPRYLIKTRGQQVTLSCSPISGHRSVSWYQQTPGQGLQFLFEYFSETQRNKGNFPGRFSGRQFSNSRSEMNVSTLELGDSALYLCASQPGQHEKLFFGSGTQLSVL.

The V call is TRBV7-9, the J call TRBJ2-1; the match to TRBD1 covers 10 bases. Germline-derived CDR1 and CDR2 are SEHNR and FQNEAQ (reference sequence). Germline trimming cut 5 bases from V and 3 bases from J; bases unmatched to any gene: 10. The CDR3 has 17 amino acids. Here the CDR3 reads CASSHPQGQGYYNEQFF. The CDR3 DNA reads as TGTGCCAGCAGCCACCCTCAGGGACAGGGGTACTACAATGAGCAGTTCTTC.

The CDR3 sequence: CASSPSGAAYEQYF. The CDR3 nucleotides are TGTGCCAGCTCACCTAGCGGGGCAGCCTACGAGCAGTACTTC. The chain employs TRBV18 and TRBJ2-7, with 8 bases that match TRBD2. Per germline, CDR1 KGHSH and CDR2 LQKENI. This CDR3 contains 14 residues. V trimming: 3 bases; J trimming: 2 bases; junction bases outside the gene matches: 3.

Only a few counts were recorded for this clonotype. An end of the junction differs from the germline gene, which may be a read error. The V gene is TRBV7-2, the J gene TRBJ1-1; D remains unclear. CDR1 SGHTA and CDR2 FQGNSA come from the germline V gene. This CDR3 has 17 residues. This chain's CDR3 is CVSSLNGKQYANTEAFF. The CDR3 DNA is TGTGTCAGCAGCTTAAACGGGAAACAGTACGCGAACACTGAAGCTTTCTTT.